Each of the 15 T cell receptor beta chains below was sequenced from the same sample in a study of blood T cells in healthy people across ages. Then a second PCR, running about 7 to 11 cycles, was carried out with a sample-barcoded 5' primer and a J-beta primer mix. Each CDR3 protein gets one entry after TCRdb re-called the 5' RACE reads with MiXCR. This table has about 930,000 distinct CDR3 sequences, roughly 28% appearing once. This same sample was also part of a study on T cells of mothers and their children.

The sample comprised blood. These receptors all stem from a middle-aged woman in good health.

This clonotype has just a few counts. The gene calls are TRBV2 and TRBJ2-7, with D possibly being TRBD1 (5 bases). CDR3 size: 15 residues. In germline, CDR1 is SNHLY, CDR2 FYNNEI. Trimming took off 6 bases at V and 0 bases at J, with 15 bases between the two ends. CDR3 sequence reads: CASRPLQTVSYEQYF. The CDR3 DNA sequence: TGTGCCAGCAGACCACTCCAGACAGTCTCCTACGAGCAGTACTTC.

This clonotype has only a few counts. The rearrangement joins TRBV7-9 to TRBJ2-1, with 12 positions matching TRBD2. The CDR3 has 16 residues. After removal of 4 bases from V and 9 bases from J, the junction contained 10 bases not matched to a gene. Per the germline V gene, CDR1 is SEHNR and CDR2 is FQNEAQ (reference sequence). The CDR3 DNA sequence: TGTGCCAGCAGCTCCCCGACTAGCGGGGGTCGTGGTGAGCAGTTCTTC. Its translation: CASSSPTSGGRGEQFF.

This chain uses TRBV2 with TRBJ2-7; possibly TRBD1 for D (7 bases). Germline lookup yields CDR1 SNHLY and CDR2 FYNNEI. The germline V and J ends were trimmed by 6 bases and 0 bases, with 15 bases remaining between them. The CDR3 is 15 amino acids. CDR3 protein: CASSGGGFSSYEQYF. CDR3 in DNA: TGTGCCAGCAGCGGAGGGGGCTTCAGCTCCTACGAGCAGTACTTC.

This clonotype occurred a few times. The V and J genes are TRBV20-1 and TRBJ2-3; no clear D. V was pared by 3 bases and J by 4 bases, with 11 bases between. The V gene's germline CDR1 is DFQATT and CDR2 SNEGSKA (reference sequence). CDR3 size: 13 residues. The CDR3 nucleotides read TGCAGTGCTAGTGACGTGGACCCAGATACGCAGTATTTT. The encoded protein is CSASDVDPDTQYF.

The V and J genes are TRBV12-3 or TRBV12-4 and TRBJ1-1; D is ambiguous. V was trimmed by 3 bases and J by 7 bases, leaving 9 bases between them. This CDR3 is built from 12 residues. CDR3 sequence reads: CASSFRRLEAFF. CDR3 nucleotides: TGTGCCAGCAGTTTTCGGCGGCTTGAAGCTTTCTTT.

This clonotype was detected a few times. This sequence joins TRBV5-1 and TRBJ2-7; 8 positions agree with TRBD2. This CDR3 is 15 amino acids long. V dropped 5 bases and J dropped 0; count of bases not matched to a gene: 7. The germline V gene encodes CDR1 SGHRS and CDR2 YFSETQ. The CDR3 sequence: CASRPTSASSYEQYF. CDR3 DNA sequence: TGCGCCAGCAGACCGACTAGCGCCAGCTCCTACGAGCAGTACTTC. Full variable domain (outside the CDR3, taken from reference TRBV5-1 and TRBJ2-7): KAGVTQTPRYLIKTRGQQVTLSCSPISGHRSVSWYQQTPGQGLQFLFEYFSETQRNKGNFPGRFSGRQFSNSRSEMNVSTLELGDSALYLCASRPTSASSYEQYFGPGTRLTVT.

This clonotype was detected only a few times. This chain links TRBV5-1 with TRBJ2-3; TRBD2 matches at 11 bases. The V gene's germline CDR1 is SGHRS and CDR2 YFSETQ. Trimming at V came to 4 bases and at J to 5 bases, leaving 9 bases not matched to a gene. This CDR3 contains 16 residues. The CDR3 protein is CASSPGSGGAEDTQYF. CDR3 bases: TGCGCCAGCAGCCCCGGTAGCGGGGGGGCTGAAGATACGCAGTATTTT.

The chain combines TRBV7-9 with TRBJ1-4; D ambiguous. The V end was cut by 1 base, the J end by 8 bases, with 17 bases between. This CDR3 region has 16 residues. Germline values: CDR1 SEHNR, CDR2 FQNEAQ (reference sequence). Here the CDR3 DNA reads TGTGCCAGCAGCTTAGTCGGGCCGCCGGGTGACGAAAAACTGTTTTTT. Amino acid sequence: CASSLVGPPGDEKLFF.

This clonotype occurred many times. The V gene is TRBV12-1, the J gene TRBJ2-7; TRBD2, the D gene given by the table, was not confirmed from the DNA. TRBV12-1 is labeled a pseudogene. The CDR3 is made up of 10 amino acids. CDR3 sequence reads: CASGWREQYF. The CDR3 bases are TGTGCCAGCGGGTGGAGGGAGCAGTACTTC.

This clonotype was picked up a small number of times. CDR3 in DNA: TGCAGTGCTAGTCTCCCGCTGGGAACAGATACGCAGTATTTT. Residues: CSASLPLGTDTQYF. The chain carries TRBV20-1 and TRBJ2-3; no clear D gene. Trimming shortened V by 3 bases and J by 3 bases, and 13 bases separated the two germline ends. This CDR3 is built from 14 residues. In germline, CDR1 is DFQATT, CDR2 SNEGSKA (reference sequence).

This clonotype has only a few counts. V gene TRBV7-2 combines with J gene TRBJ1-1, with TRBD1 identical over 8 bases. CDR1 and CDR2 from the germline V gene are SGHTA and FQGNSA. CDR3 length: 15 amino acids. Losses at the gene ends were 2 bases for V and 6 bases for J; bases not matched to a gene: 8. Written as DNA, the CDR3 is TGTGCCAGCAGCTTACCCCAGGACAGGGCCCCTGAAGCTTTCTTT. This gives the protein CASSLPQDRAPEAFF.

As concerns this clonotype: Since a much larger clone is just one base distant, this may be a read error. V is TRBV27 and J is TRBJ1-2, with 9 bases fitting TRBD1. Germline V lookup: CDR1 MNHEY, CDR2 SMNVEV (reference sequence). This CDR3 has 16 residues. CDR3 residues: CVSSEYSDRGIYGYTF. DNA of the CDR3: TGTGTCAGCAGCGAGTACTCCGACAGGGGGATCTATGGCTACACCTTC.

This clonotype was recorded a few times. The genes are TRBV7-9 and TRBJ2-4; 7 bases map to TRBD2. The CDR3 length is 12 residues. The trim removed 5 bases at V and 15 bases at J, leaving 10 bases unmatched. Germline V CDR1 and CDR2: SEHNR, FQNEAQ (reference sequence). The CDR3 reads CASSANFGGVYF. DNA of the CDR3: TGTGCCAGCAGCGCAAACTTTGGGGGGGTGTACTTC.

The V call is TRBV27, the J call TRBJ1-2, with a tentative D call TRBD1 (6 bases). The CDR3 is made up of 15 amino acids. V was shortened by 6 bases and J by 0 bases, with 14 bases between the two germline ends. The V gene's germline CDR1 is MNHEY and CDR2 SMNVEV (reference sequence). The CDR3 DNA follows: TGTGCCAGCAGGCCCCATGGACAGCCTAACTATGGCTACACCTTC. Residues: CASRPHGQPNYGYTF.

This clonotype was observed many times. This rearrangement joins TRBV20-1 to TRBJ2-5, with D possibly TRBD2 on 6 matching bases. Germline lookup yields CDR1 DFQATT and CDR2 SNEGSKA (reference sequence). Trimming took off 0 bases at V and 4 bases at J, with 24 bases between the two ends. The CDR3 is made up of 18 amino acids. CDR3 protein: CSARDLRGPNQGGETQYF. The CDR3 bases are TGCAGTGCTAGAGATCTCCGAGGGCCTAACCAGGGAGGAGAGACCCAGTACTTC.